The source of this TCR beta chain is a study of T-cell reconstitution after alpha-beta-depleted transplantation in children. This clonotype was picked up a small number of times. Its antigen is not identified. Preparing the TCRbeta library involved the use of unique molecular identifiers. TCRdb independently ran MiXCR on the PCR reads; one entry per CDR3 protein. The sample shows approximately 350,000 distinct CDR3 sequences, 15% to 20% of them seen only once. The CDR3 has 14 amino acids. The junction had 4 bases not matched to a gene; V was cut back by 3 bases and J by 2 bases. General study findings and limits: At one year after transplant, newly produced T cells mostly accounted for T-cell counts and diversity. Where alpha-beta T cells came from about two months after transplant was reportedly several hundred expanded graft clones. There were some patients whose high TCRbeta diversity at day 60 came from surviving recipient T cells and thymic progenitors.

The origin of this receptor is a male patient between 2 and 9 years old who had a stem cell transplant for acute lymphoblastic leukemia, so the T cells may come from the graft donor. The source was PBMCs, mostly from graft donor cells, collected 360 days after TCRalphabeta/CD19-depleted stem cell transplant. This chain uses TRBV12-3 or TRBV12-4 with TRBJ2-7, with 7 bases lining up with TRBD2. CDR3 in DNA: TGTGCCAGCAGTTTTAGGAGCGGGACCTACGAGCAGTACTTC. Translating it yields CASSFRSGTYEQYF.